This TCR beta chain was obtained from a study of blood T cell repertoires in COVID-19. The V end lost 6 bases, the J end lost 4 bases, and 19 bases lay between the germline ends. The CDR3 covers 16 residues. Germline V gives CDR1 KGHSH, CDR2 LQKENI. This clone appeared a single time. The assay was immunoSEQ multiplex PCR, and TCRdb's table has in-frame clones only and misses some. The repertoire consists of some 270,000 clones, with about 88% occurring once and the leading ten covering under 8%. This TCR came from a woman aged 45-59 years who had been exposed to COVID-19. The J gene is TRBJ1-5, the V gene TRBV18, with D maybe TRBD1 (6 bases). Sample: PBMCs or T cells enriched from blood (not recorded which). CDR3 in DNA: TGTGCCAGCTCCCCGGAGGGGAGGGGGTTAAATCAGCCCCAGCATTTT. It codes for CASSPEGRGLNQPQHF.